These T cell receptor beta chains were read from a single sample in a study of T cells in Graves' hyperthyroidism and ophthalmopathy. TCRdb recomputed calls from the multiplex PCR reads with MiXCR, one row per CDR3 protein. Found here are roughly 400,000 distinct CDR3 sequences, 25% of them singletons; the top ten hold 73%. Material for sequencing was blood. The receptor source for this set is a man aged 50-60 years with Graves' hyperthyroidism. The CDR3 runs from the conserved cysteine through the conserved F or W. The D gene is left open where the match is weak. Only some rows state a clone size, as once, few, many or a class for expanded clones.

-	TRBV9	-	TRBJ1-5	CASSATGSNQPQHF	TGTGCCAGCAGCGCTACAGGTAGCAATCAGCCCCAGCATTTT
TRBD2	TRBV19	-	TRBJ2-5	CASSIVAGPQETQYF	TGTGCCAGTAGTATAGTAGCGGGACCCCAAGAGACCCAGTACTTC
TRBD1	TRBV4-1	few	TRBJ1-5	CASSQDMRQGVRNQPQHF	TGCGCCAGCAGCCAAGATATGCGACAGGGGGTCCGCAATCAGCCCCAGCATTTT
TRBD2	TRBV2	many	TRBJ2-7	CASSARESNREQYF	TGTGCCAGCAGTGCGCGGGAGAGTAATCGCGAGCAGTACTTC
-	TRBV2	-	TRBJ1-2	CASSESANYGYTF	TGTGCCAGCAGTGAATCAGCGAACTATGGCTACACCTTC
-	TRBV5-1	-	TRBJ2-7	CASSLFSGAEEQYF	TGCGCCAGCAGCTTGTTTTCGGGAGCGGAGGAGCAGTACTTC
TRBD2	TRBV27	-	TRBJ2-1	CASSSPLVAGVEQFF	TGTGCCAGCAGTTCCCCGTTAGTAGCGGGAGTTGAGCAGTTCTTC
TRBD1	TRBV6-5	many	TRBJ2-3	CASSYSGTGFEDTQYF	TGTGCCAGCAGTTACTCTGGGACAGGGTTTGAGGATACGCAGTATTTT
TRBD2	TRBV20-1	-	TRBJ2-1	CSARRLAGVGRDEQFF	TGCAGTGCTAGACGACTAGCGGGAGTAGGTAGGGATGAGCAGTTCTTC
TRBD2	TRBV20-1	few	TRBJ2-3	CSARDFLAGGTDTQYF	TGCAGTGCTAGAGATTTCTTAGCGGGAGGCACAGATACGCAGTATTTT
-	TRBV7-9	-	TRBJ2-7	CASSPARDEQYF	TGTGCCAGCAGCCCCGCCCGTGACGAGCAGTACTTC
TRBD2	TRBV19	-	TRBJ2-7	CASSILAGDYEQYF	TGTGCCAGTAGTATACTAGCGGGAGACTACGAGCAGTACTTC
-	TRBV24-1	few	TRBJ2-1	CATSDFQGTLNEQFF	TGTGCCACCAGTGATTTTCAGGGGACCCTGAATGAGCAGTTCTTC
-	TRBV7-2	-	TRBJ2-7	CASSPRTATGEQYF	TGTGCCAGCAGCCCCCGGACAGCAACAGGAGAGCAGTACTTC
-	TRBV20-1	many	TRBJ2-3	CSARDPGRLTYTDTQYF	TGCAGTGCTAGAGATCCCGGTCGGCTGACCTACACAGATACGCAGTATTTT
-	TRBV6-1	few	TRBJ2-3	CASSLTSRRDTQYF	TGTGCCAGCAGCCTTACTAGCCGTAGGGATACGCAGTATTTT
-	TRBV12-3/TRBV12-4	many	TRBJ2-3	CASSLVSFTDTQYF	TGTGCCAGCAGCCTCGTATCTTTCACAGATACGCAGTATTTT
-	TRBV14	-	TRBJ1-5	CASSQEYKDQPQHF	TGTGCCAGCAGCCAAGAATATAAGGACCAACCCCAGCATTTT
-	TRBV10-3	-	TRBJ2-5	CAIVSSVAPETQYF	TGTGCCATCGTATCCAGCGTGGCCCCAGAGACCCAGTACTTC
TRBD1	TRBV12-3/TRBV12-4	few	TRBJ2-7	CASSLRTGPQQYF	TGTGCCAGCAGTCTCCGGACAGGGCCGCAGCAGTACTTC
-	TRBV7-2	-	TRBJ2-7	CASSFTGYSYEQYF	TGTGCCAGCAGCTTCACAGGGTACTCCTACGAGCAGTACTTC
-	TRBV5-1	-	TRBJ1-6	CASSLSDNSPLHF	TGCGCCAGCAGCTTGTCAGATAATTCACCCCTCCACTTT
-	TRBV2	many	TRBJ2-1	CASSGSGLGEQFF	TGTGCCAGCAGTGGGTCGGGACTTGGTGAGCAGTTCTTC
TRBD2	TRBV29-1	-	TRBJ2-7	CSVRASGSTYEQYF	TGCAGCGTTAGGGCTAGCGGTTCGACCTACGAGCAGTACTTC
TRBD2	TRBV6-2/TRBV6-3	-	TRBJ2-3	CASSYSNSGRRPDTQYF	TGTGCCAGCAGCTACTCGAACAGCGGGAGGCGGCCAGATACGCAGTATTTT
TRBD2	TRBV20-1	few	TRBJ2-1	CSASRTSGSEQFF	TGCAGTGCTAGTAGGACTAGCGGGAGTGAGCAGTTCTTC
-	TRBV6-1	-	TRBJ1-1	CASSSNPEGNTEAFF	TGTGCCAGCAGTTCTAACCCCGAAGGAAACACTGAAGCTTTCTTT
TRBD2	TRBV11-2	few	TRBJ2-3	CASSLVAGVSTDTQYF	TGTGCCAGCAGCTTAGTAGCGGGAGTGAGCACAGATACGCAGTATTTT
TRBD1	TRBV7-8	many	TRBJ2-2	CASSFHPGTGASGELFF	TGTGCCAGCAGCTTTCACCCCGGGACAGGGGCGAGCGGGGAGCTGTTTTTT
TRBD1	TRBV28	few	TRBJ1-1	CASSWTGGLDEAFF	TGTGCCAGCAGTTGGACAGGGGGTTTAGATGAAGCTTTCTTT
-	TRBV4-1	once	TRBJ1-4	CASSQGPDSEKLFF	TGCGCCAGCAGCCAAGGTCCCGACAGTGAAAAACTGTTTTTT
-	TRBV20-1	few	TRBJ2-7	CSARDIMGTYEQYF	TGCAGTGCTAGAGATATTATGGGAACCTACGAGCAGTACTTC
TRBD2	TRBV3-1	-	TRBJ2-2	CASSQVALAANTGELFF	TGTGCCAGCAGCCAAGTAGCGCTAGCGGCGAACACCGGGGAGCTGTTTTTT
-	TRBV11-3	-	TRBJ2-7	CASSLDPNYYEQYF	TGTGCCAGCAGCTTAGATCCCAACTACTACGAGCAGTACTTC
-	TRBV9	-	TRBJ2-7	CASSAGGASTAYEQYF	TGTGCCAGCAGCGCCGGCGGTGCTAGCACGGCCTACGAGCAGTACTTC
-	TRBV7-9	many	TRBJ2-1	CASSFPAHNEQFF	TGTGCCAGCAGCTTCCCGGCGCACAATGAGCAGTTCTTC